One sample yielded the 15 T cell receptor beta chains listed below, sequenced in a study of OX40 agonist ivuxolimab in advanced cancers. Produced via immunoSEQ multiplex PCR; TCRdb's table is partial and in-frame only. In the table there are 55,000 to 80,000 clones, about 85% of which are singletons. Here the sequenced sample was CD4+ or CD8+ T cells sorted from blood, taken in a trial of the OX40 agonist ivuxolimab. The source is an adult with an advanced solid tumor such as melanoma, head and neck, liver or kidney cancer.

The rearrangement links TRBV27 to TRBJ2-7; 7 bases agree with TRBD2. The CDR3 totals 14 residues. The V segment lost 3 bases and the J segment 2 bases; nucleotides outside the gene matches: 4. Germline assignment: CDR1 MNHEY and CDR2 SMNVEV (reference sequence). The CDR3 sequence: CASSFQAGPYEQYF. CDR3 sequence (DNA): TGTGCCAGCAGTTTTCAAGCGGGGCCCTACGAGCAGTACTTC.

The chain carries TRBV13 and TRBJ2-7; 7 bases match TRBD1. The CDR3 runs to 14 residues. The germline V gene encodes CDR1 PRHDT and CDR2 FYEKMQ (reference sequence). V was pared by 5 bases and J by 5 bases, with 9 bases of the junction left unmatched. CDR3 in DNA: TGTGCCAGCAGCCCCGGGACAGTAACCAACGAGCAGTACTTC. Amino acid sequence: CASSPGTVTNEQYF.

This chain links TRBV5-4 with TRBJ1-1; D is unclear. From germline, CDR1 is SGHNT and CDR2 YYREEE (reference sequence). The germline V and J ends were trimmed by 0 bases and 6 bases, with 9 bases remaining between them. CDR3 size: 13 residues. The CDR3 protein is CASSLDRGSEAFF. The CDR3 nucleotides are TGTGCCAGCAGCTTGGACCGGGGATCTGAAGCTTTCTTT.

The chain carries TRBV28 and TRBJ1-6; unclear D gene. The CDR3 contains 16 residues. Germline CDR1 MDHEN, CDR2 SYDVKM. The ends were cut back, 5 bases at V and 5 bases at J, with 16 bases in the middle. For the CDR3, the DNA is TGTGCCAGCAGTCCAGTGGGGTGGTATCATAATTCACCCCTCCACTTT. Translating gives CASSPVGWYHNSPLHF.

The CDR3 spells CASSSDRGYEQYF. Written as DNA, the CDR3 is TGCGCCAGCAGTTCGGACAGGGGTTACGAGCAGTACTTC. The gene calls are TRBV10-1 and TRBJ2-7; 9 nucleotides agree with TRBD1. The V gene's germline CDR1 is WNHNN and CDR2 SYGVQD (reference sequence). Trimming removed 5 bases from V and 4 bases from J; junction bases left unmatched: 3. The CDR3 runs 13 residues.

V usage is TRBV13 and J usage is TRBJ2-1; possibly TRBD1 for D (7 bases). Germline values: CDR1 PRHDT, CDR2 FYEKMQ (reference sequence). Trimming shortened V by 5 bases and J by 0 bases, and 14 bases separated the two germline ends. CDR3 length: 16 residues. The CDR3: CASSGPRGDSYNEQFF. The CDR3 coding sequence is TGTGCCAGCAGCGGTCCCAGGGGGGACTCCTACAATGAGCAGTTCTTC.

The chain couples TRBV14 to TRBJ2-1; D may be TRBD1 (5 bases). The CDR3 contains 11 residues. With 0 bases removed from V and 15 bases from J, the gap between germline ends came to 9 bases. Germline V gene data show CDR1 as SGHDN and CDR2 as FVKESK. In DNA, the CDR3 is TGTGCCAGCAGCCAAGACAGGGTGCCGTTCTTC. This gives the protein CASSQDRVPFF.

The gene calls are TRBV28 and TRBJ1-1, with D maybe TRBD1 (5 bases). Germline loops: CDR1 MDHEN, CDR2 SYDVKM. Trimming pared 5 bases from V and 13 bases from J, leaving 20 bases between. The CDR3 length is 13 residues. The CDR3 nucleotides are TGTGCCAGCAGTCGCCCCGGGGCGGTGAAGTATTTCTTT. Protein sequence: CASSRPGAVKYFF.

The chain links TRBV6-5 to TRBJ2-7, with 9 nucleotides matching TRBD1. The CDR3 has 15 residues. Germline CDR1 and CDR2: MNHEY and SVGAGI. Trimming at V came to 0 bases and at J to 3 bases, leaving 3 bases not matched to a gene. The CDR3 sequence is CASSYSPGQGYEQYF. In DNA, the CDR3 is TGTGCCAGCAGTTACTCACCGGGACAGGGCTACGAGCAGTACTTC.

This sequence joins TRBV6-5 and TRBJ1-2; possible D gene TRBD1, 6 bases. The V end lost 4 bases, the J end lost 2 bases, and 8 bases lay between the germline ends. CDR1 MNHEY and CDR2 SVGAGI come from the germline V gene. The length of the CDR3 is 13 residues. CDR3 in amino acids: CASSFQGNYGYTF. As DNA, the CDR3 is TGTGCCAGCAGTTTCCAGGGGAACTATGGCTACACCTTC.

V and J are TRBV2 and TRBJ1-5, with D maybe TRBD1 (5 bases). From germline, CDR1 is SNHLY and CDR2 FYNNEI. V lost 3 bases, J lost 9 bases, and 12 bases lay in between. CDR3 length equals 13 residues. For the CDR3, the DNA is TGTGCCAGCAGTGATTTGACAGAGGGGCCCCAGCATTTT. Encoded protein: CASSDLTEGPQHF.

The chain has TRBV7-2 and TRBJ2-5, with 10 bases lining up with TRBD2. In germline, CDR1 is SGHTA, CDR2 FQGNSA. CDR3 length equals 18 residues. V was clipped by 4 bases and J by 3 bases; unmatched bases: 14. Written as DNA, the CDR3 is TGTGCCAGCAGCTCTTCCCTGGGTAGCGGGGGGACCGAAGAGACCCAGTACTTC. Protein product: CASSSSLGSGGTEETQYF.

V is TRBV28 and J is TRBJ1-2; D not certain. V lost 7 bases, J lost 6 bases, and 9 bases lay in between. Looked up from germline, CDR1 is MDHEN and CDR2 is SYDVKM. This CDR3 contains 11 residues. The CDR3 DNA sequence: TGTGCCAGCACCAACCTGGATGGCTACACCTTC. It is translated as CASTNLDGYTF.

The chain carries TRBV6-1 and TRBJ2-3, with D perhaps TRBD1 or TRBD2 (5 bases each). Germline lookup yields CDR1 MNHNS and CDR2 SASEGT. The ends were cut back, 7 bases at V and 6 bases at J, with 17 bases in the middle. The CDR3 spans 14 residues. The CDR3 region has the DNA TGTGCCAGCATTATCAACCCGGGGCGTGATACGCAGTATTTT. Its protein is CASIINPGRDTQYF.

CDR3 nucleotide sequence: TGCGCCAGCAGCTTGGCCCCTAGCGGGAGTAAAAATGAGCAGTTCTTC. This gives the protein CASSLAPSGSKNEQFF. The chain has TRBV5-1 and TRBJ2-1; TRBD2 matches at 10 bases. V gave up 0 bases and J gave up 7 bases; unmatched junction bases: 7. This CDR3 is built from 16 residues. The V gene's germline CDR1 is SGHRS and CDR2 YFSETQ. Based on the CDR3 plus reference TRBV5-1 and TRBJ2-1, the full variable domain is KAGVTQTPRYLIKTRGQQVTLSCSPISGHRSVSWYQQTPGQGLQFLFEYFSETQRNKGNFPGRFSGRQFSNSRSEMNVSTLELGDSALYLCASSLAPSGSKNEQFFGPGTRLTVL.